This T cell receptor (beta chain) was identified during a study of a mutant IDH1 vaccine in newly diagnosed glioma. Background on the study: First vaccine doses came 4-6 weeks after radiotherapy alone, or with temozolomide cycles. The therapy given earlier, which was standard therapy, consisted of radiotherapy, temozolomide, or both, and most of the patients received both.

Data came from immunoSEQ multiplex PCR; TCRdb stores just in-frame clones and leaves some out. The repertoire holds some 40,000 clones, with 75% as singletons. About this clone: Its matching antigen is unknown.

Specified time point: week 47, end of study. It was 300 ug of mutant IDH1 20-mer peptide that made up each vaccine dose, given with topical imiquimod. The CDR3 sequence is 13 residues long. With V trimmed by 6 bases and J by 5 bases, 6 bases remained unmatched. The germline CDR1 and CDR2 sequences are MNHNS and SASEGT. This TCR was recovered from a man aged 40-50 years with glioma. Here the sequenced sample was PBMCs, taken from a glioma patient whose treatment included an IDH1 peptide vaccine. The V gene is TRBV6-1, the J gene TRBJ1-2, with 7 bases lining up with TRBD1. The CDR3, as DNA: TGTGCCAGCAGCGACAGGGACAGATATGGCTACACCTTC. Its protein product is CASSDRDRYGYTF.